These 9 T cell receptor beta chains came from one sample sequenced in a study of OX40 agonist ivuxolimab in advanced cancers. TCRdb's table, derived via immunoSEQ multiplex PCR, lists solely in-frame clones and lacks some. Of tens of thousands of clones listed, roughly 94% are singletons. Sequenced material: CD4+ or CD8+ T cells sorted from blood, taken in a trial of the OX40 agonist ivuxolimab. The receptors derive from an adult with an advanced solid tumor such as melanoma, head and neck, liver or kidney cancer.

The chain recombines TRBV9 with TRBJ1-2, with 10 nucleotides matching TRBD1. Germline V CDR1 and CDR2: SGDLS, YYNGEE. After removal of 0 bases from V and 1 base from J, the junction contained 0 bases not matched to a gene. The CDR3 is made up of 15 amino acids. CDR3 nucleotide sequence: TGTGCCAGCAGCGTAGGGGACAGGGGTAACTATGGCTACACCTTC. The encoded protein is CASSVGDRGNYGYTF.

The chain carries TRBV6-5 and TRBJ2-7; 11 bases align to TRBD2. The CDR3 loop spans 14 amino acids. Trimming at V came to 7 bases and at J to 5 bases, leaving 7 bases not matched to a gene. From germline, CDR1 is MNHEY and CDR2 SVGAGI. The CDR3, as DNA: TGTGCCAGCAAATCCACTAGCGGGAGCCACGAGCAGTACTTC. Encoded protein: CASKSTSGSHEQYF.

The J gene is TRBJ2-7, the V gene TRBV4-2, with D unclear. Per the germline V gene, CDR1 is LGHNA and CDR2 is YNFKEQ. V was clipped by 0 bases and J by 0 bases, with 12 bases between them. The CDR3 spans 16 residues. CDR3 protein: CASSQEEPLGSYEQYF. CDR3 bases: TGTGCCAGCAGCCAAGAGGAACCGTTGGGCTCCTACGAGCAGTACTTC.

This chain connects TRBV7-9 to TRBJ2-1; perhaps TRBD2 as D (6 bases). Trimming removed 3 bases at V and 0 bases at J, with 12 bases between. Germline CDR1 and CDR2: SEHNR and FQNEAQ (reference sequence). CDR3 length equals 16 residues. The CDR3 loop is CASSFVGGFSYNEQFF. In DNA, the CDR3 is TGTGCCAGCAGCTTTGTGGGAGGCTTCTCCTACAATGAGCAGTTCTTC. The complete variable domain, with remaining parts taken from reference TRBV7-9 and TRBJ2-1, reads DTGVSQNPRHKITKRGQNVTFRCDPISEHNRLYWYRQTLGQGPEFLTYFQNEAQLEKSRLLSDRFSAERPKGSFSTLEIQRTEQGDSAMYLCASSFVGGFSYNEQFFGPGTRLTVL.

J is TRBJ2-7 and V is TRBV16; 9 bases fit TRBD1. The CDR3 covers 16 residues. With 2 bases clipped from V and 4 bases from J, the junction kept 9 bases outside the gene matches. Per the germline V gene, CDR1 is KGHSY and CDR2 is FQNENV. This CDR3 is CASSQLVEQGAYEQYF. For the CDR3, the DNA is TGTGCCAGCAGCCAACTAGTAGAACAGGGGGCTTACGAGCAGTACTTC.

The V gene is TRBV27, the J gene TRBJ1-6; D perhaps matches TRBD1 (5 bases). Germline-derived CDR1 and CDR2 are MNHEY and SMNVEV (reference sequence). Trimming removed 6 bases at V and 3 bases at J, with 21 bases between. This CDR3 region has 18 residues. CDR3 sequence: CASRKVLGLQDYNSPLHF. In nucleotides, the CDR3 is TGTGCCAGCAGGAAGGTACTGGGACTTCAGGACTATAATTCACCCCTCCACTTT.

This chain's CDR3 is CASSLGTPATNEKLFF. The CDR3 DNA sequence: TGTGCCAGCAGCCTCGGGACACCTGCAACTAATGAAAAACTGTTTTTT. J is TRBJ1-4 and V is TRBV13, with a weak D call TRBD1 (6 bases). V was cut by 5 bases and J by 0 bases, with 13 bases left in between. In germline, CDR1 is PRHDT, CDR2 FYEKMQ (reference sequence). The CDR3 covers 16 residues.

The genes are TRBV18 and TRBJ2-7; a weak D match, TRBD1 (5 bases). Germline V CDR1 and CDR2: KGHSH, LQKENI. Trimming stripped 3 bases from V and 2 bases from J, with 8 bases between. The CDR3 spans 13 residues. CDR3 residues: CASSPGPTYEQYF. The CDR3 DNA sequence: TGTGCCAGCTCACCGGGGCCAACCTACGAGCAGTACTTC.

The J gene is TRBJ2-5, the V gene TRBV27; D might be TRBD2 (6 bases). The CDR3 has 15 amino acids. The germline V gene has CDR1 MNHEY and CDR2 SMNVEV (reference sequence). Trimming took off 5 bases at V and 4 bases at J, with 17 bases between the two ends. The CDR3 loop is CASSPALEGLETQYF. The CDR3 DNA reads TGTGCCAGCAGTCCCGCGCTGGAGGGATTAGAGACCCAGTACTTC.